A single sample is the source of the 21 T cell receptor beta chains below, sequenced in a study of patients and donors after allogeneic stem cell transplantation. TCRdb fed the RT-PCR reads into MiXCR, producing one record per CDR3 protein. This sample has approximately 220,000 distinct CDR3 sequences, with less than 50% found just once. The specimen sequenced was blood, either unsorted or a sorted T cell fraction (not recorded which). The receptor source for this set is a human donor who was either an allogeneic HSCT recipient or a stem cell or donor lymphocyte infusion donor (not recorded which). It is not recorded whose cells these are; they may come from a transplant donor.

The V and J genes are TRBV9 and TRBJ1-5; 7 nucleotides align to TRBD1. V lost 2 bases and J lost 1; bases outside the gene matches: 9. Germline loops: CDR1 SGDLS, CDR2 YYNGEE. This CDR3 has 17 amino acids. The DNA for the CDR3 is TGTGCCAGCAGCGTTTTGGAGGGGGCGATCAGCAATCAGCCCCAGCATTTT. This encodes CASSVLEGAISNQPQHF.

The chain recombines TRBV29-1 with TRBJ2-2; 8 nucleotides agree with TRBD2. V was pared by 0 bases and J by 3 bases, with 6 bases of the junction left unmatched. The CDR3 is 16 amino acids. CDR1 is SQVTM and CDR2 is ANQGSEA in the germline V gene. The CDR3 region is CSVEDAGGADTGELFF. In nucleotides, the CDR3 is TGCAGCGTTGAAGATGCGGGGGGCGCGGACACCGGGGAGCTGTTTTTT.

The chain links TRBV11-2 to TRBJ2-3; D is possibly TRBD1 (7 bases). From germline, CDR1 is SGHAT and CDR2 FQNNGV. The germline V and J ends were trimmed by 5 bases and 1 base, with 16 bases remaining between them. This CDR3 spans 16 amino acids. The CDR3 sequence: CASSPIGGTGTDTQYF. In DNA form, the CDR3 reads TGTGCCAGCAGCCCAATAGGGGGGACAGGCACAGATACGCAGTATTTT.

This sequence joins TRBV20-1 and TRBJ1-1; D is unclear. The germline V and J ends were trimmed by 4 bases and 1 base, with 10 bases remaining between them. This CDR3 comprises 13 residues. From germline, CDR1 is DFQATT and CDR2 SNEGSKA (reference sequence). The CDR3 DNA reads as TGCAGTGCTACAGGAGACTCGAACACTGAAGCTTTCTTT. It is translated as CSATGDSNTEAFF.

The sample holds a few counts of this clonotype. The V call is TRBV29-1, the J call TRBJ1-4, with 11 bases aligning to TRBD1. The trim removed 6 bases at V and 6 bases at J, leaving 3 bases unmatched. This CDR3 spans 13 amino acids. Germline CDR1 reads SQVTM; CDR2 reads ANQGSEA. The CDR3 protein is CSVGQGADEKLFF. The CDR3 coding sequence is TGCAGCGTCGGACAGGGGGCGGATGAAAAACTGTTTTTT.

This clonotype was counted only a few times. This CDR3 reads CSVVQTGRPFYEQYF. In DNA, the CDR3 is TGCAGCGTAGTGCAGACAGGGCGCCCCTTCTACGAGCAGTACTTC. The rearrangement uses TRBV29-1 and TRBJ2-7, with 7 bases matching TRBD1. The trim removed 6 bases at V and 3 bases at J, leaving 14 bases unmatched. Germline-derived CDR1 and CDR2 are SQVTM and ANQGSEA. The CDR3 has 15 residues.

The table lists this clonotype with a few counts. V is TRBV12-3 or TRBV12-4 and J is TRBJ2-5, with TRBD1 as a possible D gene (6 bases). V gave up 5 bases and J gave up 1 base, with 11 bases separating them. The CDR3 extends over 14 amino acids. The chain's CDR3 is CASSPRRGQETQYF. The CDR3 DNA follows: TGTGCCAGCAGTCCCCGCAGGGGCCAAGAGACCCAGTACTTC.

This chain uses TRBV4-1 with TRBJ2-5, with 8 bases aligning to TRBD1. This CDR3 has 17 residues. Germline CDR1 MGHRA, CDR2 YSYEKL. V shed 2 bases, J shed 1 base, and the junction held 9 bases outside the gene matches. CDR3 sequence reads: CASSQPMKGTGQETQYF. CDR3 DNA: TGCGCCAGCAGCCAACCCATGAAGGGGACAGGCCAAGAGACCCAGTACTTC.

This clonotype was seen more than once but under ten times. This chain uses TRBV5-1 with TRBJ2-7, with 8 nucleotides matching TRBD1. From germline, CDR1 is SGHRS and CDR2 YFSETQ. The CDR3 is 15 residues long. Unmatched junction bases numbered 11, after V lost 7 bases and J lost 2 bases. CDR3 sequence: CASSPTPTGAYEQYF. The CDR3 DNA reads TGCGCCAGCTCACCTACCCCGACAGGGGCCTACGAGCAGTACTTC.

This clonotype appeared a few times. V usage is TRBV29-1 and J usage is TRBJ1-2; D is unresolved. The CDR3 runs 12 residues. Deletions cut 0 bases from V and 8 bases from J, with 10 bases between. Germline V gene data show CDR1 as SQVTM and CDR2 as ANQGSEA. The DNA for the CDR3 is TGCAGCGTTGAAGATAGAGGATGGGGCTACACCTTC. Its protein is CSVEDRGWGYTF.

This clonotype was recorded once. The chain has TRBV20-1 and TRBJ2-7; the D gene could be TRBD1 or TRBD2 (5 bases each). Germline loops: CDR1 DFQATT, CDR2 SNEGSKA (reference sequence). Trimming took 2 bases from V and 4 from J, leaving 9 bases between them. This CDR3 spans 12 amino acids. The CDR3 is CSARFEGYEQYF. The DNA of the CDR3 is TGCAGTGCTAGATTCGAGGGGTACGAGCAGTACTTC.

The chain couples TRBV9 to TRBJ2-7, with D possibly being TRBD1 (6 bases). This CDR3 is 11 amino acids long. The V gene lost 7 bases and the J gene lost 3 bases, with 8 bases spanning the gap. Per germline, CDR1 SGDLS and CDR2 YYNGEE. CDR3 region: CASGDNYEQYF. As DNA, the CDR3 is TGTGCCAGCGGGGACAACTACGAGCAGTACTTC.

The chain carries TRBV30 and TRBJ1-1; D not certain. The ends were cut back, 0 bases at V and 8 bases at J, with 13 bases in the middle. The length of the CDR3 is 13 residues. Looked up from germline, CDR1 is GTSNPN and CDR2 is SVGIG (reference sequence). The CDR3 loop is CAWSVLGGQEAFF. CDR3 bases: TGTGCCTGGAGTGTACTGGGAGGTCAAGAAGCTTTCTTT.

This chain uses TRBV12-3 or TRBV12-4 with TRBJ2-5, with D unclear. The CDR3 consists of 11 residues. The germline V and J ends were trimmed by 11 bases and 5 bases, with 12 bases remaining between them. The CDR3 bases are TGTGCCCCCCGAAGCAAGGAGACCCAGTACTTC. Protein: CAPRSKETQYF.

This chain connects TRBV4-3 to TRBJ2-2, with D perhaps TRBD1 or TRBD2 (6 bases each). Germline V CDR1 and CDR2: LGHNA, YSLEER. V was trimmed by 3 bases and J by 4 bases, leaving 24 bases between them. The CDR3 runs to 19 residues. The CDR3 nucleotides are TGCGCCAGCAGCCAGGGGGCGGGGACTCCCCGGAGGGCCACCGGGGAGCTGTTTTTT. Its protein is CASSQGAGTPRRATGELFF.

The chain couples TRBV6-5 to TRBJ1-1, with unresolved D. V lost 6 bases, J lost 4 bases, and 12 bases lay in between. Germline assignment: CDR1 MNHEY and CDR2 SVGAGI. This CDR3 has 13 residues. The CDR3 region is CASRRPKTTEAFF. CDR3 DNA sequence: TGTGCCAGCAGGCGACCTAAAACCACTGAAGCTTTCTTT.

This clonotype appeared a few times. The chain is built from TRBV27 and TRBJ2-2; 8 bases match TRBD1. CDR3 length: 18 amino acids. Trimming cost V 1 base and J 6 bases; bases outside gene matches: 13. The germline CDR1 and CDR2 sequences are MNHEY and SMNVEV (reference sequence). CDR3 nucleotides: TGTGCCAGCAGTTTATTGTGGACAGGGAAGGGTACGCCCGGGGAGCTGTTTTTT. As protein: CASSLLWTGKGTPGELFF.

This clonotype was seen more than once but under ten times. V usage is TRBV9 and J usage is TRBJ1-1; 9 bases align to TRBD1. The CDR3 loop spans 16 amino acids. Germline CDR1 SGDLS, CDR2 YYNGEE. Trimming took 3 bases from V and 1 from J; bases not matched to a gene: 7. This CDR3 reads CASSEPRDRANTEAFF. The CDR3 DNA is TGTGCCAGCAGCGAACCCCGGGACAGGGCGAACACTGAAGCTTTCTTT.

The rearrangement links TRBV10-3 to TRBJ2-5, with 7 bases matching TRBD1. The CDR3 is 13 amino acids. CDR1 is ENHRY and CDR2 is SYGVKD in the germline V gene. Germline trimming cut 9 bases from V and 5 bases from J; bases unmatched to any gene: 9. In DNA, the CDR3 is TGTGCCATTCAGTCAGGGGGAGAGGAGACCCAGTACTTC. This encodes CAIQSGGEETQYF.

The CDR3 region has the DNA TGTGCCAGCAGTTTGTCGGTCACTGAAGCTTTCTTT. It specifies CASSLSVTEAFF. The V call is TRBV12-3 or TRBV12-4, the J call TRBJ1-1, with D hard to call. CDR3 length: 12 residues. V was cut by 3 bases and J by 4 bases, with 6 bases left in between.

This clonotype showed up just a few times. The gene calls are TRBV6-5 and TRBJ1-2, with 9 bases fitting TRBD1. CDR1 MNHEY and CDR2 SVGAGI come from the germline V gene. This CDR3 has 15 residues. The ends lost 1 base at V and 8 bases at J; junction bases unmatched: 8. CDR3 in amino acids: CASSYLRTGDYGYTF. The CDR3 DNA sequence: TGTGCCAGCAGTTACTTGAGGACAGGGGATTACGGCTACACCTTC.